A single sample is the source of the 2 T cell receptor beta chains below, sequenced in a study of cytomegalovirus exposure and HLA in healthy donors. The PCR had 60 Vbeta and 13 Jbeta primers. Some clones are missing from TCRdb's copy, which holds only in-frame ones; the method was immunoSEQ multiplex PCR. The sample holds roughly 120,000 clones, approximately 80% seen once. The sample taken for sequencing was PBMCs. Receptors were obtained from a woman aged 18 to 35 in good health and CMV-seropositive.

This chain links TRBV6-4 with TRBJ2-3; TRBD2 aligns across 11 bases. CDR3 length: 16 residues. CDR1 is MRHNA and CDR2 is SNTAGT in the germline V gene. J lost 3 bases, V lost 0 bases, and 2 bases had no gene match. The DNA of the CDR3 is TGTGCCAGCAGTGACTCGACTAGCGGGGAGACAGATACGCAGTATTTT. Its protein product is CASSDSTSGETDTQYF.

The chain is built from TRBV5-5 and TRBJ1-4, with D possibly matching TRBD1 (5 bases). V was shortened by 4 bases and J by 3 bases, with 10 bases between the two germline ends. The CDR3 runs to 14 residues. Germline V gene sequence: CDR1 SGHKS, CDR2 YYEKEE (reference sequence). CDR3 in amino acids: CASSLRVANEKLFF. The CDR3 bases are TGTGCCAGCAGCCTCAGGGTCGCTAATGAAAAACTGTTTTTT.